The 21 T cell receptor beta chains given below trace back to one sample, sequenced in a study of blood T cell repertoires in COVID-19. The protocol was immunoSEQ multiplex PCR, while the TCRdb copy is restricted to in-frame clones and leaves out a portion. Of roughly 280,000 clones in the sample, 87% were seen once. Sequencing was performed on peripheral blood. The receptors shown here come from a woman aged 50 to 60 who had recovered from COVID-19.

This clone came up once. The rearrangement uses TRBV7-2 and TRBJ1-1; 10 bases agree with TRBD1. In germline, CDR1 is SGHTA, CDR2 FQGNSA. V lost 3 bases to trimming and J lost 5 bases; unmatched junction nucleotides: 3. This CDR3 is 14 amino acids long. The CDR3 bases are TGTGCCAGCAGCTTGGGACAGGGGTTAACTGAAGCTTTCTTT. Protein product: CASSLGQGLTEAFF.

The rearrangement links TRBV2 to TRBJ1-2; D is perhaps TRBD1 (6 bases). V was trimmed by 8 bases and J by 2 bases, leaving 9 bases between them. The CDR3 is made up of 12 amino acids. Germline V gene sequence: CDR1 SNHLY, CDR2 FYNNEI. CDR3 nucleotide sequence: TGTGCCAGCTCGGACAGAAACTATGGCTACACCTTC. Residues: CASSDRNYGYTF.

Concerning this clone: A single base separates this from a much larger clone, so it may be a read error. The chain uses TRBV28 and TRBJ1-2; TRBD1 agrees at 11 bases. Germline assignment: CDR1 MDHEN and CDR2 SYDVKM. CDR3 length: 14 amino acids. After removal of 6 bases from V and 4 bases from J, the junction contained 4 bases not matched to a gene. Here the CDR3 DNA reads TGTGCCAGCAGCTGGACAGGGGGCTTCTATGGCTACACCTTC. Its translation: CASSWTGGFYGYTF.

This chain links TRBV3-1 (or the pseudogene TRBV3-2) with TRBJ2-1; D not certain. The CDR3 is made up of 16 amino acids. Per the germline V gene, CDR1 is LGHDT and CDR2 is YNNKEL (reference sequence). V dropped 1 base and J dropped 0 bases, with 10 bases sitting between them. The CDR3 loop reads CASSQGPNPSYNEQFF. For the CDR3, the DNA is TGTGCCAGCAGCCAAGGGCCCAATCCCTCCTACAATGAGCAGTTCTTC.

The chain carries TRBV28 and TRBJ2-7, with a possible D match to TRBD1 (6 bases). Trimming removed 2 bases at V and 3 bases at J, with 11 bases between. The V gene's germline CDR1 is MDHEN and CDR2 SYDVKM. The CDR3 contains 14 residues. The CDR3 DNA reads as TGTGCCAGCAGTTTAGACGGACAGAGCTACGAGCAGTACTTC. Its protein product is CASSLDGQSYEQYF. Using reference TRBV28 and TRBJ2-7 for the parts outside the CDR3, the full variable domain is DVKVTQSSRYLVKRTGEKVFLECVQDMDHENMFWYRQDPGLGLRLIYFSYDVKMKEKGDIPEGYSVSREKKERFSLILESASTNQTSMYLCASSLDGQSYEQYFGPGTRLTVT.

The chain employs TRBV6-5 and TRBJ1-5; 9 bases align to TRBD1. This CDR3 has 15 amino acids. V was pared by 6 bases and J by 4 bases, with 7 bases of the junction left unmatched. Germline assignment: CDR1 MNHEY and CDR2 SVGAGI. CDR3 DNA: TGTGCCAGCAGAGACTCCGGGACAGGGAATCAGCCCCAGCATTTT. Amino acid sequence: CASRDSGTGNQPQHF.

This clone has a single count. The CDR3 region has the DNA TGTGCCAGCAGTTACGGCCGGGTTTACGAGCAGTACTTC. It encodes CASSYGRVYEQYF. V gene TRBV27 combines with J gene TRBJ2-7; no firm D call. The V end was cut by 4 bases, the J end by 4 bases, with 11 bases between. The length of the CDR3 is 13 residues. Germline V gene data show CDR1 as MNHEY and CDR2 as SMNVEV (reference sequence).

The chain recombines TRBV10-1 with TRBJ2-1, with 7 bases that match TRBD2. Germline V gene data show CDR1 as WNHNN and CDR2 as SYGVQD (reference sequence). This CDR3 has 17 amino acids. The V gene end was trimmed by 6 bases and the J gene end by 2 bases; junction bases not matched to a gene: 13. The CDR3 nucleotides read TGCGCCAGCAGGGGGACTACGACCTATCATACCTACAATGAGCAGTTCTTC. Translating gives CASRGTTTYHTYNEQFF.

The chain carries TRBV5-4 and TRBJ1-2; 8 bases are shared with TRBD1. This CDR3 has 13 amino acids. Germline V lookup: CDR1 SGHNT, CDR2 YYREEE (reference sequence). V shed 4 bases, J shed 6 bases, and the junction held 5 bases outside the gene matches. Here the CDR3 reads CASSQQGVDGYTF. In DNA form, the CDR3 reads TGTGCCAGCAGCCAACAGGGGGTGGATGGCTACACCTTC.

This clone was detected only once. Other nucleotide sequences from this sample produce the same CDR3. CDR3 protein: CASSLDGGGGYTF. CDR3 in DNA: TGTGCCAGCAGCTTAGACGGGGGAGGGGGCTACACCTTC. The J gene is TRBJ1-2, the V gene TRBV7-9; perhaps TRBD1 as D (5 bases). In germline, CDR1 is SEHNR, CDR2 FQNEAQ (reference sequence). Trimming shortened V by 1 base and J by 8 bases, and 11 bases separated the two germline ends. The CDR3 has 13 residues.

The V gene is TRBV7-6, the J gene TRBJ2-3, with TRBD2 identical over 10 bases. From germline, CDR1 is SGHVS and CDR2 FNYEAQ. CDR3 length: 17 residues. J was trimmed by 3 bases and V by 1 base; bases with no gene match: 7. This chain's CDR3 is CASSLGLAGVKTDTQYF. Written as DNA, the CDR3 is TGTGCCAGCAGCTTAGGGCTAGCGGGGGTTAAAACAGATACGCAGTATTTT. Complete variable domain (other parts from reference TRBV7-6 and TRBJ2-3): GAGVSQSPRYKVTKRGQDVALRCDPISGHVSLYWYRQALGQGPEFLTYFNYEAQQDKSGLPNDRFSAERPEGSISTLTIQRTEQRDSAMYRCASSLGLAGVKTDTQYFGPGTRLTVL.

This clone was seen only a few times. The CDR3 DNA is TGTGCCAGCAGTTTATCGGGGGCAAACTATGGCTACACCTTC. Its translation is CASSLSGANYGYTF. The chain uses TRBV27 and TRBJ1-2; tentatively, D is TRBD1 (6 bases). Trimming shortened V by 0 bases and J by 2 bases, and 7 bases separated the two germline ends. This CDR3 has 14 amino acids. The germline CDR1 and CDR2 sequences are MNHEY and SMNVEV (reference sequence).

J is TRBJ1-2 and V is TRBV3-1 (or the pseudogene TRBV3-2), with D possibly being TRBD1 (6 bases). The CDR3 is 12 residues long. The V gene lost 4 bases and the J gene lost 6 bases, with 9 bases spanning the gap. The germline V gene encodes CDR1 LGHDT and CDR2 YNNKEL (reference sequence). The CDR3 DNA reads TGTGCCAGCAGCCTACAGGGACATGGCTACACCTTC. Its protein product is CASSLQGHGYTF.

The gene calls are TRBV15 and TRBJ1-1; TRBD1 agrees at 12 bases. Trimming at V came to 3 bases and at J to 2 bases, leaving 10 bases not matched to a gene. Germline V gene sequence: CDR1 LNHNV, CDR2 YYDKDF (reference sequence). The CDR3 spans 18 residues. The chain's CDR3 is CATSRRPGTGGSNTEAFF. Here the CDR3 DNA reads TGTGCCACCAGCAGGCGTCCCGGGACAGGGGGCAGTAACACTGAAGCTTTCTTT.

V and J are TRBV12-3 or TRBV12-4 and TRBJ1-2; D is ambiguous. The V and J ends lost 5 bases and 8 bases respectively, with 12 bases between them. The CDR3 runs to 12 residues. The CDR3 reads CASSRAGGGYTF. In DNA, the CDR3 is TGTGCCAGCAGTCGCGCGGGCGGGGGCTACACCTTC.

J is TRBJ1-1 and V is TRBV10-3; TRBD1 might be the D (6 bases). V was shortened by 1 base and J by 3 bases, with 12 bases between the two germline ends. The CDR3 consists of 15 residues. In germline, CDR1 is ENHRY, CDR2 SYGVKD. CDR3 in DNA: TGTGCCATCAGTGAGTTCCAATACAGGGACACTGAAGCTTTCTTT. This codes for CAISEFQYRDTEAFF.

The gene calls are TRBV7-9 and TRBJ1-2; D might be TRBD1 (6 bases). Trimming stripped 3 bases from V and 4 bases from J, with 12 bases between. The CDR3 length is 14 residues. The germline gives CDR1 SEHNR, CDR2 FQNEAQ (reference sequence). Here the CDR3 DNA reads TGTGCCAGCAGCTTCACAGGGACGGGCTATGGCTACACCTTC. Encoded protein: CASSFTGTGYGYTF.

CDR3 in DNA: TGTGCCAGTAGTATAGGCGAGTTGTTGAGGGCCGGGGAGCTGTTTTTT. Protein product: CASSIGELLRAGELFF. This chain links TRBV19 with TRBJ2-2; TRBD2 might be the D (5 bases). Between the trimmed V and J ends, which lost 1 base and 6 bases, there was a span of 15 bases. Looked up from germline, CDR1 is LNHDA and CDR2 is SQIVND (reference sequence). The CDR3 loop spans 16 amino acids.

The J gene is TRBJ2-7, the V gene TRBV1; the table's D call of TRBD1 was not tested on the DNA. TRBV1 is annotated as a pseudogene. The CDR3 contains 15 residues. CDR3 residues: CTSSQVTGCSYEQYF. Here the CDR3 DNA reads TGCACCAGCAGCCAAGTAACAGGTTGTTCCTACGAGCAGTACTTC.

The chain has TRBV2 and TRBJ1-3; 9 bases line up with TRBD1. Germline CDR1 is SNHLY and CDR2 is FYNNEI. V shed 6 bases, J shed 4 bases, and the junction held 7 bases outside the gene matches. CDR3 length: 15 residues. The CDR3 nucleotides read TGTGCCAGCAGGCTTGGACAGGGGAAAGGAAACACCATATATTTT. Translation gives CASRLGQGKGNTIYF.

This rearrangement joins TRBV28 to TRBJ2-3; 9 bases map to TRBD1. Germline trimming cut 6 bases from V and 8 bases from J; bases unmatched to any gene: 0. The CDR3 loop spans 11 amino acids. Germline V lookup: CDR1 MDHEN, CDR2 SYDVKM. The CDR3 region is CASRDRGTQYF. CDR3 nucleotide sequence: TGTGCCAGCAGGGACAGGGGTACGCAGTATTTT. Using reference TRBV28 and TRBJ2-3 for the parts outside the CDR3, the full variable domain is DVKVTQSSRYLVKRTGEKVFLECVQDMDHENMFWYRQDPGLGLRLIYFSYDVKMKEKGDIPEGYSVSREKKERFSLILESASTNQTSMYLCASRDRGTQYFGPGTRLTVL.